This T cell receptor (beta chain) was captured by sequencing in a study of blood T cell repertoires in COVID-19. The V and J ends lost 2 bases and 2 bases respectively, with 10 bases between them. The CDR3 extends over 15 amino acids. Germline CDR1 reads KGHSH; CDR2 reads LQKENI. Some clones are missing from TCRdb's copy, which holds only in-frame ones; the method was immunoSEQ multiplex PCR. The sample holds 350,000 to 450,000 clones, 89% seen once. Cohort placement rested on clinical history that participants reported themselves. This clone was detected only a few times. The gene calls are TRBV18 and TRBJ2-1; a weak D match, TRBD2 (5 bases). The source is a woman aged 30 to 39 who had recovered from COVID-19. The sequenced sample was PBMCs or T cells enriched from blood (not recorded which). CDR3 loop: CASSPDPAAYNEQFF. The CDR3 nucleotides read TGTGCCAGCTCACCAGACCCAGCGGCCTACAATGAGCAGTTCTTC.